This TCR beta chain stems from a study of blood T cell repertoires in COVID-19. Overall study context: Material from acute and convalescent COVID-19 was sourced from the United States, Italy and Spain.

This table comes from immunoSEQ multiplex PCR, and its TCRdb copy is limited to in-frame clones, with some not included. This table holds hundreds of thousands of clones, roughly 85% found once. Everyone who took part was about 18 to 89 years old, and they came from about 25 US areas. Trimming at V came to 2 bases and at J to 5 bases, leaving 3 bases not matched to a gene. The CDR3 length is 14 residues. Germline loops: CDR1 SGHTA, CDR2 FQGNSA. The V and J genes are TRBV7-2 and TRBJ1-2, with 9 bases lining up with TRBD1. The sequencing sample was made of PBMCs or T cells enriched from blood (not recorded which). This receptor was obtained from a woman aged 25 to 45 who had been exposed to COVID-19. The CDR3: CASSLRGQGYGYTF. In DNA, the CDR3 is TGTGCCAGCAGCTTAAGGGGACAGGGATATGGCTACACCTTC.